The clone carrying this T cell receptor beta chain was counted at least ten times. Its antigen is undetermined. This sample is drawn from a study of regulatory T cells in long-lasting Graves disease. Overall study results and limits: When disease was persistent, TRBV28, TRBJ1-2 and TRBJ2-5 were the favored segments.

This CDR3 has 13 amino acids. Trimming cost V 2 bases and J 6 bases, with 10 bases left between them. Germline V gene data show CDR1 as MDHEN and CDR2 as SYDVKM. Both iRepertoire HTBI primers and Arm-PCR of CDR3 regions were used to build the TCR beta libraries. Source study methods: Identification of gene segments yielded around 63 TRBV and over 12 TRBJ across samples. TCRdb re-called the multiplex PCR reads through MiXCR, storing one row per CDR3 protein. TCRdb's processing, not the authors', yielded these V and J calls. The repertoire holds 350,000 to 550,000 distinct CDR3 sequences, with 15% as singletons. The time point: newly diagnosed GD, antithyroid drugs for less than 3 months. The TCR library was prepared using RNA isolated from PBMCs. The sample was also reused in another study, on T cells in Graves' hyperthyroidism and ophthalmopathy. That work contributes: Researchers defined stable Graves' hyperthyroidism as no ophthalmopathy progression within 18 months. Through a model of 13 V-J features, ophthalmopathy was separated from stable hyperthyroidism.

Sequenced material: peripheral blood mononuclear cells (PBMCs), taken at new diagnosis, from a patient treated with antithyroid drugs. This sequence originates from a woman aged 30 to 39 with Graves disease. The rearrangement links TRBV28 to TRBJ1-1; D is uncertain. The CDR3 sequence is CASSLNWPAEAFF. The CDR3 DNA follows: TGTGCCAGCAGTTTAAATTGGCCGGCTGAAGCTTTCTTT.